This T cell receptor beta chain was retrieved from a study of cytomegalovirus exposure and HLA in healthy donors. Study findings and constraints: The classifier reportedly diagnosed cytomegalovirus status with high sensitivity and specificity. Exclusion as indistinguishable affected some V segments, including TRBV6-2 and TRBV6-3.

The donors, nominally healthy at sampling, likely had unrecorded immune exposures. J lost 3 bases, V lost 6 bases, and 1 base had no gene match. The CDR3 has 13 residues. Germline CDR1 MDHEN, CDR2 SYDVKM. About this clone itself: Its target is unknown.

This PCR relied on a set of 60 Vbeta primers and 13 Jbeta primers. Sequenced by immunoSEQ multiplex PCR; TCRdb stores in-frame clones only, minus some. In the table there are under 150,000 clones, 80% to 85% of which are singletons. The genes are TRBV28 and TRBJ2-1, with TRBD1 identical over 8 bases. Input material: PBMCs. This sequence originates from a boy between 2 and 10 years old in good health and CMV-seronegative. CDR3 sequence reads: CASSTGGYNEQFF. The CDR3 DNA follows: TGTGCCAGCAGCACAGGGGGCTACAATGAGCAGTTCTTC. Together with reference TRBV28 and TRBJ2-1, the CDR3 gives the full variable domain: DVKVTQSSRYLVKRTGEKVFLECVQDMDHENMFWYRQDPGLGLRLIYFSYDVKMKEKGDIPEGYSVSREKKERFSLILESASTNQTSMYLCASSTGGYNEQFFGPGTRLTVL.